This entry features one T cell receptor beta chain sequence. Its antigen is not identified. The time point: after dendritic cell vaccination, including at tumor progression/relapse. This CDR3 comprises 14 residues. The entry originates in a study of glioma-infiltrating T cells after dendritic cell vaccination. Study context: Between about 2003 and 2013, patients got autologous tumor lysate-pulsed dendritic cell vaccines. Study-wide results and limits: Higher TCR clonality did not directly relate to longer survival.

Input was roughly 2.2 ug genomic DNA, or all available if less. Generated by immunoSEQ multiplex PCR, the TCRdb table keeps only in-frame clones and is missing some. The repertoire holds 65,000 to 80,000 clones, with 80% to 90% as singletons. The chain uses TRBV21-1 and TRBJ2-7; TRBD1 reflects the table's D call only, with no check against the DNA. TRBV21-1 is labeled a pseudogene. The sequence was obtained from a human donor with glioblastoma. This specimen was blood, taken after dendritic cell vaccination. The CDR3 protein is CASSKAKGGYEQYF. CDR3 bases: TGTGCCAGCAGCAAAGCGAAAGGGGGCTACGAGCAGTACTTC.